This TCR beta chain was obtained from a study of blood T cells in healthy people across ages. Study-wide findings and caveats: The unsorted PBMCs prevented any conclusive comparison of naive versus antigen-experienced cells. Long-lived donors exceeded aged donors in naive CD4+ cells and diversity.

A sample-barcoded 5' primer and a J-beta primer mix were used in a second PCR of roughly 7 to 11 cycles. TCRdb ran MiXCR on the 5' RACE reads and lists one entry per CDR3 protein. The sample lists 900,000 to 950,000 distinct CDR3 sequences; 29% were seen once. Many counts were recorded for this clonotype. What it binds is unknown. This CDR3 has 15 amino acids. The V end lost 5 bases, the J end lost 0 bases, and 17 bases lay between the germline ends. CDR1 and CDR2 from the germline V gene are DFQATT and SNEGSKA (reference sequence). These data also featured in a second study, about T cells of mothers and their children. From that study: No clones detected were persistent microchimeric T cell clones.

This receptor was obtained from a woman aged 40 to 55 in good health. This chain uses TRBV20-1 with TRBJ2-7; no clear D gene. The sequencing sample was made of blood. As DNA, the CDR3 is TGCAGTGCTCAGTCATCCGCCAGCTCCTCCTACGAGCAGTACTTC. This gives the protein CSAQSSASSSYEQYF.